This T cell receptor beta chain appears in the sequencing data of a study of blood T cell repertoires in COVID-19. For the study at large: COVID-19 samples collected from the United States, Italy and Spain covered acute and convalescent phases.

Sequenced by immunoSEQ multiplex PCR; TCRdb stores in-frame clones only, minus some. This table has approximately 90,000 clones, 65% to 90% appearing once. V lost 5 bases, J lost 2 bases, and 11 bases stayed unmatched. The CDR3 loop spans 18 amino acids. Germline-derived CDR1 and CDR2 are SGHTA and FQGTGA. The receptor's source is a man aged 60 to 69 with acute or convalescent COVID-19. This rearrangement joins TRBV7-3 to TRBJ2-3; 12 bases match TRBD2. The source material was peripheral blood. The CDR3 sequence: CASSRGRLAGDNTDTQYF. CDR3 sequence (DNA): TGTGCCAGCAGCAGGGGGCGACTAGCGGGGGATAACACAGATACGCAGTATTTT.